The next 10 T cell receptor beta chains were all read from a single sample in a study of metastatic and nonmetastatic thyroid tumors. TCRdb re-called clones via MiXCR from the PCR reads. The sample lists tens of thousands of clones, approximately 14% seen once, with around 15% in the top ten. Treatment of any kind had been given to no patient before thyroid surgery. What was sequenced was tumor tissue. These receptor sequences come from a female donor with papillary thyroid cancer or a benign thyroid nodule (not recorded which). Some clones in this sample may be carry-over from other donors' samples.

The V gene is TRBV6-4, the J gene TRBJ1-1; D is undetermined. From germline, CDR1 is MRHNA and CDR2 SNTAGT. The CDR3 is 13 amino acids. V was trimmed by 4 bases and J by 2 bases, leaving 8 bases between them. The CDR3 coding sequence is TGTGCCAGCAGTGCTTGGACCAACACTGAAGCTTTCTTT. Encoded protein: CASSAWTNTEAFF.

This clone occurred many times. The chain links TRBV11-2 to TRBJ2-7; D gene ambiguous. Germline V gene lookup returns CDR1 SGHAT and CDR2 FQNNGV. The CDR3 is 16 residues long. The germline V and J ends were trimmed by 0 bases and 0 bases, with 12 bases remaining between them. CDR3 DNA sequence: TGTGCCAGCAGCTTAGATCCAATAGGAGCCTCCTACGAGCAGTACTTC. Protein: CASSLDPIGASYEQYF.

This sequence joins TRBV19 and TRBJ2-7, with 8 bases fitting TRBD2. V lost 8 bases, J lost 0 bases, and 6 bases stayed unmatched. The CDR3 consists of 14 residues. Germline V CDR1 and CDR2: LNHDA, SQIVND (reference sequence). CDR3 bases: TGTGCCAGTGCCACTAGCGGAACCTCCTACGAGCAGTACTTC. Translated, it gives CASATSGTSYEQYF.

This clone was found many times. The rearrangement uses TRBV30 and TRBJ2-3; D gene unclear. The V gene lost 2 bases and the J gene lost 1 base, with 7 bases spanning the gap. The germline gives CDR1 GTSNPN, CDR2 SVGIG (reference sequence). The CDR3 is 13 amino acids. The CDR3 DNA sequence: TGTGCCTGGAGTATGGCCGGCACAGATACGCAGTATTTT. Translated, it gives CAWSMAGTDTQYF.

The chain links TRBV5-6 to TRBJ2-2; TRBD1 is a possible D gene (6 bases). CDR3 size: 16 residues. Per the germline V gene, CDR1 is SGHDT and CDR2 is YYEEEE. V lost 3 bases to trimming and J lost 1 base, with 13 bases between them. The CDR3 sequence: CASSYDRIGNTGELFF. CDR3 nucleotides: TGTGCCAGCAGCTACGACAGGATCGGGAACACCGGGGAGCTGTTTTTT.

This clone was picked up many times. V usage is TRBV5-1 and J usage is TRBJ1-3; no firm D call. Trimming removed 2 bases at V and 4 bases at J, with 10 bases between. The CDR3 runs 14 residues. The germline V gene encodes CDR1 SGHRS and CDR2 YFSETQ. The CDR3 region is CASSFNSDGNTIYF. As DNA, the CDR3 is TGCGCCAGCAGCTTTAACAGTGACGGAAACACCATATATTTT.

This clone was seen many times. The chain links TRBV5-1 to TRBJ1-4; D possibly corresponds to TRBD1 (6 bases). The germline V gene encodes CDR1 SGHRS and CDR2 YFSETQ. Trimming took off 3 bases at V and 4 bases at J, with 10 bases between the two ends. The CDR3 runs to 14 residues. CDR3 sequence: CASSSGAVNEKLFF. The CDR3 coding sequence is TGCGCCAGCAGCTCAGGGGCCGTTAATGAAAAACTGTTTTTT. The whole variable domain, remainder taken from reference TRBV5-1 and TRBJ1-4, is KAGVTQTPRYLIKTRGQQVTLSCSPISGHRSVSWYQQTPGQGLQFLFEYFSETQRNKGNFPGRFSGRQFSNSRSEMNVSTLELGDSALYLCASSSGAVNEKLFFGSGTQLSVL.

This clone is termed medium-sized (0.01 to 0.1%). Within the sample, other DNA sequences also encode this same CDR3. The chain links TRBV6-1 to TRBJ1-1; D is uncertain. The CDR3 is 12 amino acids. Germline loops: CDR1 MNHNS, CDR2 SASEGT. V was clipped by 3 bases and J by 1 base, with 3 bases between them. In nucleotides, the CDR3 is TGTGCCAGCAGTGAGAGGAACACTGAAGCTTTCTTT. It yields the protein CASSERNTEAFF.

The rearrangement joins TRBV30 to TRBJ1-6, with TRBD1 as a possible D gene (5 bases). The CDR3 has 18 amino acids. The V end was cut by 0 bases, the J end by 12 bases, with 27 bases between. Per germline, CDR1 GTSNPN and CDR2 SVGIG (reference sequence). CDR3 sequence: CAWSVLLWGVRRGEPLHF. The DNA for the CDR3 is TGTGCCTGGAGTGTACTCCTTTGGGGGGTAAGAAGAGGAGAACCCCTCCACTTT.

Ten or more counts support this clone. This rearrangement joins TRBV2 to TRBJ2-1; D is tentatively TRBD1 or TRBD2 (5 bases each). This CDR3 comprises 14 residues. Trimming left V 5 bases short and J 8 bases short, with 16 bases between. Germline V CDR1 and CDR2: SNHLY, FYNNEI. The CDR3 sequence: CASSLSRGGDEQFF. The CDR3 DNA reads as TGTGCCAGCAGTTTATCGAGGGGCGGCGATGAGCAGTTCTTC.